What follows are 29 T cell receptor beta chains derived from one specimen sequenced in a study of beta chain features in type 1 diabetes. General study findings and limits: Across all four CD4+ subsets, people with type 1 diabetes showed modestly shorter TCRB CDR3s.

The entirety of the isolated RNA underwent reverse transcription, so expressed TCRB transcripts were sequenced. Some clones are missing from TCRdb's copy, which holds only in-frame ones; the method was immunoSEQ multiplex PCR. The table has approximately 150,000 clones, 63% seen once. The antigens of these receptors remain unknown. Source material: naive CD4+ T cells from blood. The origin of the receptors is a man aged 30 to 45 with type 1 diabetes.

This clone was observed a handful of times. The V gene is TRBV29-1, the J gene TRBJ2-3; perhaps TRBD1 as D (5 bases). The CDR3 has 12 residues. V lost 4 bases, J lost 0 bases, and 5 bases lay in between. Germline V gene sequence: CDR1 SQVTM, CDR2 ANQGSEA. The CDR3, as DNA: TGCAGCGTTGGGACAAGCACAGATACGCAGTATTTT. Residues: CSVGTSTDTQYF.

This clone was seen a handful of times. J is TRBJ2-3 and V is TRBV29-1, with D maybe TRBD1 (5 bases). V gave up 2 bases and J gave up 0 bases, with 9 bases separating them. The CDR3 runs to 14 residues. The V gene's germline CDR1 is SQVTM and CDR2 ANQGSEA. Here the CDR3 DNA reads TGCAGCGTTGAATCAGGGCGCAGCACAGATACGCAGTATTTT. Its translation is CSVESGRSTDTQYF.

V usage is TRBV5-1 and J usage is TRBJ2-2; D gene ambiguous. The CDR3 is 15 residues long. V was shortened by 4 bases and J by 4 bases, with 14 bases between the two germline ends. The germline gives CDR1 SGHRS, CDR2 YFSETQ. The CDR3 loop is CASSPTGLTTGELFF. DNA for the CDR3: TGCGCCAGCAGCCCGACGGGCTTAACCACCGGGGAGCTGTTTTTT.

Notes on this clone: Other DNA sequences of this sample code for an identical CDR3. The chain is built from TRBV30 and TRBJ2-5, with a possible D match to TRBD1 (6 bases). This CDR3 is built from 13 residues. CDR1 is GTSNPN, CDR2 SVGIG, per germline (reference sequence). Deletions cut 1 base from V and 2 bases from J, with 8 bases between. CDR3 residues: CAWSGQVQETQYF. In DNA form, the CDR3 reads TGTGCCTGGAGTGGACAGGTTCAAGAGACCCAGTACTTC.

For this clone: This sample includes further DNA sequences coding for the same CDR3. This chain uses TRBV7-9 with TRBJ2-3; D is uncertain. V was cut by 7 bases and J by 1 base, with 3 bases left in between. This CDR3 has 11 amino acids. The V gene's germline CDR1 is SEHNR and CDR2 FQNEAQ (reference sequence). The chain's CDR3 is CASTGTDTQYF. The CDR3 DNA reads as TGTGCCAGCACTGGCACAGATACGCAGTATTTT.

This clone was seen more than once but under ten times. The genes are TRBV23-1 and TRBJ2-1; 7 bases match TRBD1. TRBV23-1 is an ORF, with its function uncertain. The V segment lost 1 base and the J segment 4 bases; nucleotides outside the gene matches: 22. The CDR3 is 21 amino acids. For the CDR3, the DNA is TGCGCCAGCAGTCAATTCATCCGGACAGGCGAGAATCACTACGTTTACAATGAGCAGTTCTTC. This codes for CASSQFIRTGENHYVYNEQFF.

The V call is TRBV29-1, the J call TRBJ2-7, with D unclear. Germline CDR1 SQVTM, CDR2 ANQGSEA. Trimming shortened V by 4 bases and J by 2 bases, and 9 bases separated the two germline ends. The CDR3 spans 12 residues. The CDR3 nucleotides read TGCAGCGTTGGGACGGTTCCCTACGAGCAGTACTTC. It translates to CSVGTVPYEQYF.

This clone was recorded a few times. This chain joins TRBV10-3 and TRBJ2-5; a weak D match, TRBD1 (6 bases). The CDR3 length is 14 residues. Trimming took off 4 bases at V and 3 bases at J, with 12 bases between the two ends. The germline V gene has CDR1 ENHRY and CDR2 SYGVKD. The CDR3 sequence: CAISAPTGKETQYF. CDR3 sequence (DNA): TGTGCCATCAGTGCGCCGACAGGAAAAGAGACCCAGTACTTC.

This clone was observed a handful of times. The gene calls are TRBV5-4 and TRBJ2-7; 9 bases align to TRBD1. The CDR3 spans 12 residues. J gave up 9 bases and V 4 bases, and 5 bases lay outside the gene matches. Germline V CDR1 and CDR2: SGHNT, YYREEE (reference sequence). The chain's CDR3 is CASSRDRAVQYF. For the CDR3, the DNA is TGTGCCAGCAGCCGGGACAGGGCTGTGCAGTACTTC.

This clone was picked up a small number of times. The chain couples TRBV19 to TRBJ2-4; the D call may be TRBD1 or TRBD2 (5 bases each). Germline V gene data show CDR1 as LNHDA and CDR2 as SQIVND (reference sequence). The CDR3 is 16 amino acids. V dropped 5 bases and J dropped 6 bases, with 20 bases sitting between them. CDR3 nucleotides: TGTGCCAGTAGTGGCCCGAGGGGCGCGATGACAAACATTCAGTACTTC. Protein sequence: CASSGPRGAMTNIQYF.

Only one count was recorded for this clone. This chain links TRBV29-1 with TRBJ1-4; D not resolved. The CDR3 totals 14 residues. Trimming took 4 bases from V and 4 from J, leaving 13 bases between them. CDR1 and CDR2 (germline): SQVTM, ANQGSEA. The chain's CDR3 is CSVGSGRINEKLFF. DNA for the CDR3: TGCAGCGTTGGATCCGGACGGATTAATGAAAAACTGTTTTTT.

This clone was seen a handful of times. The chain employs TRBV13 and TRBJ2-7; D is uncertain. The V end lost 1 base, the J end lost 0 bases, and 13 bases lay between the germline ends. The CDR3 is 16 amino acids. Germline values: CDR1 PRHDT, CDR2 FYEKMQ (reference sequence). The CDR3 here is CASSLAGQNSSYEQYF. The CDR3 bases are TGTGCCAGCAGCTTAGCAGGCCAGAATAGCTCCTACGAGCAGTACTTC.

The chain recombines TRBV7-9 with TRBJ2-7, with D possibly TRBD2 on 5 matching bases. The CDR3 has 13 residues. Per the germline V gene, CDR1 is SEHNR and CDR2 is FQNEAQ (reference sequence). Trimming removed 5 bases from V and 5 bases from J, with 13 bases in between. CDR3 sequence (DNA): TGTGCCAGCAGCCGCGAGGGCGGCAACGAGCAGTACTTC. It codes for CASSREGGNEQYF. Based on the CDR3 plus reference TRBV7-9 and TRBJ2-7, the full variable domain is DTGVSQNPRHKITKRGQNVTFRCDPISEHNRLYWYRQTLGQGPEFLTYFQNEAQLEKSRLLSDRFSAERPKGSFSTLEIQRTEQGDSAMYLCASSREGGNEQYFGPGTRLTVT.

V usage is TRBV29-1 and J usage is TRBJ2-5; the D is unclear. Trimming took off 6 bases at V and 1 base at J, with 15 bases between the two ends. The CDR3 totals 14 residues. Germline V lookup: CDR1 SQVTM, CDR2 ANQGSEA. The CDR3 DNA sequence: TGCAGCGTCCTACCTGCGGCGGCCCAAGAGACCCAGTACTTC. Translation: CSVLPAAAQETQYF.

This clone was picked up a small number of times. V usage is TRBV2 and J usage is TRBJ2-2; no firm D call. CDR1 is SNHLY, CDR2 FYNNEI, per germline. CDR3 length: 14 amino acids. Trimming pared 6 bases from V and 1 base from J, leaving 9 bases between. The CDR3 reads CASRYSRNTGELFF. CDR3 nucleotide sequence: TGTGCCAGCAGATACTCACGGAACACCGGGGAGCTGTTTTTT.

This clone was counted only a few times. The chain links TRBV29-1 to TRBJ1-6, with a tentative D call TRBD1 (6 bases). The CDR3 is 17 amino acids. Germline CDR1 SQVTM, CDR2 ANQGSEA. Trimming stripped 2 bases from V and 7 bases from J, with 21 bases between. The CDR3 sequence is CSVEPHRRDKGNSPLHF. In DNA form, the CDR3 reads TGCAGCGTTGAACCCCACCGCCGGGACAAAGGGAATTCACCCCTCCACTTT.

The genes are TRBV2 and TRBJ2-7; D remains unclear. Trimming left V 5 bases short and J 0 bases short, with 14 bases between. Germline CDR1 is SNHLY and CDR2 is FYNNEI. There are 15 residues in the CDR3. CDR3 nucleotides: TGTGCCAGCAGTTTGACTGAAAGTAGCTCCTACGAGCAGTACTTC. It specifies CASSLTESSSYEQYF.

V and J are TRBV19 and TRBJ1-5, with 9 nucleotides matching TRBD1. Germline CDR1 and CDR2: LNHDA and SQIVND (reference sequence). The CDR3 is 16 residues long. V gave up 4 bases and J gave up 2 bases; unmatched junction bases: 6. CDR3 nucleotides: TGTGCCAGTAGTACTAACAGGGGGCGCGGCAATCAGCCCCAGCATTTT. Its translation: CASSTNRGRGNQPQHF.

V and J are TRBV7-9 and TRBJ2-1, with D uncertain. The germline V and J ends were trimmed by 2 bases and 3 bases, with 8 bases remaining between them. Germline CDR1 reads SEHNR; CDR2 reads FQNEAQ (reference sequence). CDR3 size: 14 residues. The CDR3 DNA follows: TGTGCCAGCAGCTTACCTACGGTCTACAATGAGCAGTTCTTC. It codes for CASSLPTVYNEQFF.

The chain is built from TRBV25-1 and TRBJ1-1; maybe TRBD1 (5 bases). The CDR3 loop spans 14 amino acids. V was cut by 4 bases and J by 1 base, with 10 bases left in between. CDR1 and CDR2 (germline): MGHDK, SYGVNS. The CDR3 DNA reads TGTGCCAGCAGTGCCACTGGGGGGAACACTGAAGCTTTCTTT. This encodes CASSATGGNTEAFF.

V is TRBV4-1 and J is TRBJ2-6; the D is unclear. Per the germline V gene, CDR1 is MGHRA and CDR2 is YSYEKL. The V gene lost 4 bases and the J gene lost 0 bases, with 7 bases spanning the gap. CDR3 length: 15 amino acids. In DNA form, the CDR3 reads TGCGCCAGCAGCCGAGAAGGCTCTGGGGCCAACGTCCTGACTTTC. This sequence encodes CASSREGSGANVLTF.

This clone has a single count. The rearrangement joins TRBV5-1 to TRBJ1-1, with D unclear. The CDR3 totals 13 residues. The V end was cut by 3 bases, the J end by 7 bases, with 13 bases between. CDR1 is SGHRS and CDR2 is YFSETQ in the germline V gene. The CDR3 loop reads CASSSLSEGEAFF. The DNA for the CDR3 is TGCGCCAGCAGCTCCCTCTCGGAAGGTGAAGCTTTCTTT.

This clone was counted a single time. This sequence joins TRBV5-4 and TRBJ2-4, with D tentatively TRBD2 (6 bases). Germline V gives CDR1 SGHNT, CDR2 YYREEE (reference sequence). The V gene lost 3 bases and the J gene lost 3 bases, with 13 bases spanning the gap. The CDR3 has 15 residues. The DNA for the CDR3 is TGTGCCAGCAGCTATGGGGACTTTAGCAAAAACATTCAGTACTTC. It yields the protein CASSYGDFSKNIQYF.

The V call is TRBV5-1, the J call TRBJ1-5; D is ambiguous. CDR1 and CDR2 (germline): SGHRS, YFSETQ. This CDR3 is 16 amino acids long. V lost 2 bases and J 2 bases, leaving 14 bases between the germline ends. The CDR3: CASSFGPGWGNQPQHF. CDR3 bases: TGCGCCAGCAGCTTCGGACCGGGGTGGGGCAATCAGCCCCAGCATTTT.

The table lists this clone with a few counts. The rearrangement joins TRBV7-2 to TRBJ1-4; D is perhaps TRBD1 (5 bases). Trimming removed 4 bases from V and 7 bases from J, with 13 bases in between. From germline, CDR1 is SGHTA and CDR2 FQGNSA. This CDR3 has 14 residues. This chain's CDR3 is CASSSGRDGEKLFF. The CDR3 nucleotides are TGTGCCAGCAGCTCTGGCAGGGACGGTGAAAAACTGTTTTTT.

The rearrangement joins TRBV29-1 to TRBJ2-3, with 7 nucleotides matching TRBD1. J gave up 0 bases and V 6 bases, and 9 bases lay outside the gene matches. Germline V gives CDR1 SQVTM, CDR2 ANQGSEA. The CDR3 spans 15 residues. CDR3 DNA: TGCAGCGTGGCGCCGACAGGGCGGAGCACAGATACGCAGTATTTT. This sequence encodes CSVAPTGRSTDTQYF.

This clone was detected once. Because the CDR3 is missing its conserved closing phenylalanine or tryptophan, this is likely a read error. No DNA is shown, since the ends of the CDR3 on it are uncertain; the CDR3 is the one TCRdb lists. The chain couples TRBV4-1 to TRBJ2-3. Germline V gene data show CDR1 as MGHRA and CDR2 as YSYEKL. The CDR3 has 8 amino acids, counting both end residues. The CDR3 loop is CASSQGRT.

The rearrangement uses TRBV7-8 and TRBJ2-3; TRBD1 is a possible D gene (5 bases). CDR3 size: 15 residues. With 1 base removed from V and 5 bases from J, the gap between germline ends came to 13 bases. Germline lookup yields CDR1 SGHVS and CDR2 FQNEAQ. DNA of the CDR3: TGTGCCAGCAGCTTAGTTTCCAGGGCAGGAGATACGCAGTATTTT. Amino acids: CASSLVSRAGDTQYF.

This clone was seen only once. The chain joins TRBV14 to TRBJ2-1; D remains unclear. The CDR3 contains 13 residues. Germline V gene lookup returns CDR1 SGHDN and CDR2 FVKESK. The V end lost 4 bases, the J end lost 3 bases, and 7 bases lay between the germline ends. CDR3 protein: CASSRGVYNEQFF. The CDR3 coding sequence is TGTGCCAGCAGCCGGGGTGTCTACAATGAGCAGTTCTTC.